Many counts were recorded for the clone carrying this TCR beta chain. A diagnosis was made from clinical symptoms together with serum thyroxine, TRAb, thyroid ultrasound and orbital computed tomography. PBMCs had their origin in fresh peripheral blood (approximately 10 ml). This sample was included in a study of Graves' ophthalmopathy and Graves' hyperthyroidism. From germline, CDR1 is ENHRY and CDR2 SYGVKD. Deletions cut 10 bases from V and 3 bases from J, with 22 bases between. The CDR3 runs 15 residues. Amplification of TCR beta CDR3 regions used RNA transcripts. Amplification began with first-round RT-PCR using HTBI primers, then second-round multiplex PCR was performed. TCRdb independently ran MiXCR on the multiplex PCR reads; one entry per CDR3 protein. The sample carries about 740,000 distinct CDR3 sequences, roughly 41% recorded once.

V usage is TRBV10-3 and J usage is TRBJ2-7, with D maybe TRBD1 (6 bases). Material for sequencing was peripheral blood. This sequence was found in an adult man with Graves' ophthalmopathy. The CDR3 loop reads CATQVSLEQGYEQYF. The CDR3, as DNA: TGTGCCACCCAGGTATCCCTAGAACAGGGCTACGAGCAGTACTTC.